The sequence of this TCR beta chain was determined in a study of cytomegalovirus exposure and HLA in healthy donors (dated by TCRdb to 2015 to 2018). Notes on the research overall: In an earlier analysis of under 750 of the donors, around 300 Gb of sequence data and 95 million to 130 million unique TCR beta sequences from approximately 180 million T cells were reported. Approximately 300 gigabases of sequencing data and 78 million or so unique TCR sequences were included in an early release covering over 600 HLA-typed donors. Of the roughly 430 genotyped donors, over 65% fell in the genetic ancestry cluster associated with self-reported Caucasian donors. The aim of the study was to test whether cataloging public T cell receptors could identify signatures of past pathogen exposure. The study profiled the T cell repertoires of 550 to 700 subjects by immunosequencing and related them to cytomegalovirus serostatus. In addition to the first cohort of approximately 650 subjects, a separate validation cohort of approximately 130 different subjects was used. To predict cytomegalovirus infection status, the study brought together high-throughput TCR immunosequencing, statistical association of individual TCRs with disease status, and machine learning. To study patterns of TCR occurrence, a later analysis re-analyzed previously published TCR beta repertoires from hundreds of donors and added high-resolution HLA genotyping. Rather than using new phenotypic data, the later analysis identified candidate immune exposures from TCR beta sequences and from how often those sequences occurred across donors. To decide whether each TCR beta V gene segment behaved as functional or pseudogenic, an earlier analysis of some 600 of the donors relied on high-throughput TCR beta sequencing. Donor age, sex, ethnicity and CMV serostatus were compiled alongside the repertoire data. Genome-wide SNP genotypes for about three fifths of the roughly 670 donors were used in a later genetic analysis, which treated that subset as a discovery cohort. All discovery cohort repertoires had been generated on a single sequencing platform. Both class I and class II loci were covered by HLA typing, at four-digit resolution. The number of typed donors differed by locus: roughly 620-630 for A, B, C, DRB1 and DQB1; 500 to 550 for DQA1; approximately 610 for DPA1; and around 450 for DPB1. Because of strong linkage in the cohort, five DR-DQ haplotypes were treated as single units for association and clustering. On average, roughly 200,000 unique TCR beta nucleotide sequences were sequenced per donor among a few hundred genotyped donors of the cohort, with roughly a sixth of those sequences being non-productive.

Preparation of the library involved the immunoSEQ multiplex PCR assay. For the multiplex PCR, a mixture combining 60 forward primers for TCR Vbeta segments and 13 reverse primers for TCR Jbeta segments was used. A multiplex PCR assay on genomic DNA amplified the CDR3 region of rearranged TCR beta genes. The Illumina HiSeq System was used to sequence the amplified TCR beta libraries as 87-base-pair reads. The source study handled its data this way. In a later analysis, around 80 million unique TCR beta chains were counted across the roughly 610 repertoires, and approximately 9.9 million of these chains were shared by at least two donors. To remove PCR and sequencing errors, raw reads were error-corrected and collapsed into unique sequences using a nearest-neighbor algorithm that merged closely related sequences. CDR3 sequences were aligned to IMGT reference sequences to assign V, D and J gene segments. For a sequence to be retained, at least a six-nucleotide match to both a V gene segment and a J gene segment was required. A rearrangement counted as productive if the CDR3 had no stop codons and remained in frame with V and J, and every other rearrangement counted as non-productive. Following IMGT convention, CDR3 was defined as the stretch from the second conserved V-encoded cysteine up to the conserved J-encoded phenylalanine. In an earlier analysis of 550 to 650 of the donors, sequences lacking an unambiguous match to a single V gene segment were excluded. An earlier analysis of over 450 of the donors classified V segments as functional when productive rearrangements were above 56.7% and as segregating when the standard deviation between donors was above 5%. A statistical classification framework was developed to diagnose cytomegalovirus status using the catalog of TCR beta chain sequences. In a later analysis, V and J genes were assigned by comparing TCR nucleotide sequences against IMGT/GENE-DB human TR gene sequences. The TCRdist pipeline was used in a later analysis to assign CDR3 sequences and most-parsimonious VDJ recombination scenarios. In a later analysis, each TCR beta chain was defined by its CDR3 amino acid sequence together with its V-gene family, and reads lacking a unique V-gene family were excluded. A later analysis removed several hundred highly shared, low-generation-probability nucleotide sequences to deal with suspected cross-contamination and a sequencing artifact. For each public chain, a later analysis derived a clonal expansion index from normalized ranks of inferred template counts within each repertoire. A later analysis computed generation probabilities with a VDJ recombination model fitted to out-of-frame rearrangements, and checked the results against IGoR. A later analysis scored TCR-TCR, TCR-HLA and TCR-CMV co-occurrence with hypergeometric tests, applying a repertoire-size bias correction to TCR pairs. False discovery rates were estimated in a later analysis by permuting HLA or CMV assignments 20 times. A later analysis grouped co-occurring TCRs with DBSCAN, adding TCRdist sequence similarity when clustering within HLA-allele-positive subsets. For co-occurrence clustering, repertoires with fewer than 30,000 or more than 120,000 public chains were excluded, along with five repertoires with anomalous nucleotide sharing. TCRdb carries this immuneACCESS record with in-frame sequences only. Its versions omit some clonotypes, under half of them owing to an unresolved V gene in the studies checked, with the rest unexplained. V, J and clone size are those of that table, while D and trimming were read from the DNA. For this sample the table gives 150,000 or so clones, of which more than 60% were detected only once. About 10% of the sample lies in the top ten.

Results and caveats for the whole study, not just this receptor: It was suggested by the authors that the approach could potentially be generalized to other disease states and immunological phenotypes. A further reported finding was that TCR beta sequences accurately predicted the HLA-A and HLA-B alleles for most subjects in the first cohort. Compared with the 666-donor mean, donors in an Asian-associated ancestry cluster had fewer N-insertions in productive TCRs, according to a later genetic analysis. In an earlier analysis of around 600 of the donors, most TCR beta V segments were observed in productive rearrangements about 90% or about 30% of the time, broadly matching IMGT annotations. A later analysis found that HLA-associated TCR beta chains were more clonally expanded and had lower generation probabilities than equally common non-associated chains. In vitro tests confirmed that a few of the cytomegalovirus-associated TCR beta chains recognize cytomegalovirus antigens. The classifier was reported to diagnose cytomegalovirus status with high specificity and sensitivity in both the original and validation cohorts. In a later analysis, the rate of TCR association differed among HLA loci, with DRB1 alleles having the most associated TCRs and HLA-C alleles having the fewest. A later analysis associated 15,000 or so TCR beta sequences with specific HLA alleles at a false discovery rate of 0.05. Only TCR beta chains were sequenced in this cohort, and the absence of alpha or paired-chain data limited detectable features. Because HLA typing was missing for some donors at each locus, association tests included only the typed subset. The study listed 164 TCR beta chains as associated with cytomegalovirus. The earlier analysis of a few hundred of the donors excluded roughly 17 rarely observed V segments, including chromosome 9 orphons, because counts were too low. Roughly uniform sequencing depth across donors was assumed in presence/absence analyses, although this assumption may not hold. Immune exposure information for the cohort was limited to CMV serostatus. V-gene and J-gene trimming of TCR beta chains was associated with a missense DCLRE1C variant in a later genetic analysis, and the association was replicated in an independent cohort. Some IMGT-functional V segments, including TRBV6-2 and TRBV6-3, could not be distinguished by the 87-base-pair reads and were therefore excluded. When HLA alleles, especially DR and DQ, strongly co-occurred, attributing TCR associations to individual alleles was difficult. Several of the top co-occurrence clusters appeared to be linked to parvovirus B19, influenza, CMV and Epstein-Barr virus, according to a later analysis. While some public TCRs were present in many individuals, most TCR sequences turned up only very rarely across donors. A cluster of highly shared sequence variants was judged likely to represent a technical artifact of the sequencing pipeline. Most CMV-associated TCR beta chains appeared to be HLA-restricted in a later analysis, and the HLA associations seemed to be driven largely by CMV exposure. Correlated functional status among segregating V segments might reflect linkage disequilibrium, but an unknown experimental factor could not be ruled out.

The cohort was made up of about 610 healthy bone marrow donors. At the time of sampling, all cohort members were nominally healthy, though unrecorded immune exposures were likely present. The donor was CMV seropositive and belonged to the group of about 290 seropositive cohort members. A peripheral blood sample was collected from each donor, and TCR beta sequencing was performed on peripheral blood mononuclear cells. Genomic DNA was extracted from the blood cell samples with the Qiagen DNeasy Blood Extraction Kit. From the cysteine up to the phenylalanine, the CDR3 has a length of 14 residues. Only the CDR3 DNA is retained, 42 bases long and in frame from the first base. Via the germline V gene, CDR1 is SGHTA and CDR2 FQGNSA. V and J are truncated by 2 bases and 8 bases respectively, leaving an intervening sequence of 13 bases. Of note for this clone: It has no known antigen specificity. The input lacks base qualities; no much larger clone sits a single base away.

Sequenced material: PBMCs. The chain is made from TRBV7-2 and TRBJ1-5, and perhaps TRBD1 as D gene, on 5 matching bases. This receptor was taken from a man aged 25-40 years in good health and CMV-seropositive. The DNA is TGTGCCAGCAGCTTACCCGGGGGGTATGAGCCCCAGCATTTT. Its protein product is CASSLPGGYEPQHF.